One and the same sample provided the 22 T cell receptor beta chains below, sequenced in a study of PD-L1 blockade in urothelial cancer. Profiling relied on immunoSEQ multiplex PCR, and the TCRdb table lists in-frame clones only, not all of them. Here the sample spans 70,000 or so clones, roughly 88% being singletons. As to time point: pretreatment peripheral blood. The sample here was PBMCs, taken around atezolizumab (anti-PD-L1) treatment. The receptors come from a man between 70 and 80 years old with urothelial cancer.

The chain combines TRBV19 with TRBJ2-5; 10 bases align to TRBD1. The junction had 11 bases not matched to a gene; V was cut back by 5 bases and J by 5 bases. Germline CDR1 is LNHDA and CDR2 is SQIVND (reference sequence). This CDR3 spans 16 amino acids. The CDR3 region is CASSLRPGTGAETQYF. The CDR3 DNA reads TGTGCCAGTAGTCTCCGTCCCGGGACAGGGGCTGAGACCCAGTACTTC. Full variable domain (rest looked up from reference TRBV19 and TRBJ2-5): DGGITQSPKYLFRKEGQNVTLSCEQNLNHDAMYWYRQDPGQGLRLIYYSQIVNDFQKGDIAEGYSVSREKKESFPLTVTSAQKNPTAFYLCASSLRPGTGAETQYFGPGTRLLVL.

This rearrangement joins TRBV19 to TRBJ1-5; D may be TRBD1 (5 bases). Between the trimmed V and J ends, which lost 2 bases and 5 bases, there was a span of 10 bases. The CDR3 spans 14 residues. CDR1 is LNHDA, CDR2 SQIVND, per germline (reference sequence). CDR3 sequence (DNA): TGTGCCAGTAGTATATCGGCAGGGCATCAGCCCCAGCATTTT. As protein: CASSISAGHQPQHF.

The V call is TRBV9, the J call TRBJ2-1, with D maybe TRBD2 (6 bases). The CDR3 totals 14 residues. V lost 4 bases and J lost 6, with 14 bases in between. Germline V gene data show CDR1 as SGDLS and CDR2 as YYNGEE. The CDR3 DNA reads as TGTGCCAGCAGCTTGCCGGGACTCCGCAATGAGCAGTTCTTC. Protein product: CASSLPGLRNEQFF.

The chain employs TRBV9 and TRBJ2-3; 7 positions agree with TRBD1. This CDR3 spans 13 amino acids. Germline lookup yields CDR1 SGDLS and CDR2 YYNGEE. Germline trimming cut 0 bases from V and 11 bases from J; bases unmatched to any gene: 6. In DNA form, the CDR3 reads TGTGCCAGCAGCGTAGCAGGGGGATTGAGGCAGTATTTT. Residues: CASSVAGGLRQYF.

The gene calls are TRBV29-1 and TRBJ1-1; no definite D call. The CDR3 is made up of 11 amino acids. The germline CDR1 and CDR2 sequences are SQVTM and ANQGSEA. Trimming took off 7 bases at V and 4 bases at J, with 10 bases between the two ends. The CDR3 protein is CSAERGTEAFF. The CDR3 DNA follows: TGCAGCGCCGAACGGGGCACTGAAGCTTTCTTT.

V and J are TRBV5-1 and TRBJ1-5; TRBD1 agrees at 9 bases. The CDR3 has 15 residues. V was pared by 0 bases and J by 4 bases, with 2 bases of the junction left unmatched. Germline values: CDR1 SGHRS, CDR2 YFSETQ. The CDR3 sequence is CASSLDGQGNQPQHF. CDR3 in DNA: TGCGCCAGCAGCTTGGATGGACAGGGGAATCAGCCCCAGCATTTT.

The chain employs TRBV7-7 and TRBJ2-7; 12 nucleotides match TRBD2. Germline V gene data show CDR1 as SSHAT and CDR2 as FNYEAQ (reference sequence). This CDR3 comprises 15 residues. The J segment lost 5 bases and the V segment lost 2 bases, leaving 4 bases of the junction unmatched. The CDR3 DNA sequence: TGTGCCAGCAGCTTAAGTTCTAGCGGGAGGGACGAGCAGTACTTC. It is translated as CASSLSSSGRDEQYF.

The chain has TRBV28 and TRBJ2-7; 7 bases are shared with TRBD1. The trim removed 3 bases at V and 9 bases at J, leaving 8 bases unmatched. Germline V gene data show CDR1 as MDHEN and CDR2 as SYDVKM. The CDR3 is 13 residues long. The DNA for the CDR3 is TGTGCCAGCAGTTTCCGTCCAGGGGGATGGCAGTACTTC. Translation: CASSFRPGGWQYF.

This chain connects TRBV10-3 to TRBJ2-1; D might be TRBD1 (6 bases). The germline V gene encodes CDR1 ENHRY and CDR2 SYGVKD. The V and J ends lost 2 bases and 5 bases respectively, with 7 bases between them. There are 13 residues in the CDR3. As DNA, the CDR3 is TGTGCCATCAGTGAGGCAGGGGACAATGAGCAGTTCTTC. It yields the protein CAISEAGDNEQFF.

The chain employs TRBV5-6 and TRBJ2-5; unclear D gene. Germline CDR1 is SGHDT and CDR2 is YYEEEE. The CDR3 loop spans 13 amino acids. V was pared by 0 bases and J by 5 bases, with 8 bases between. The CDR3 sequence: CASSLEQMETQYF. In DNA form, the CDR3 reads TGTGCCAGCAGCTTGGAACAGATGGAGACCCAGTACTTC.

The chain employs TRBV27 and TRBJ1-1, with TRBD1 matching 10 bases. V lost 6 bases to trimming and J lost 6 bases; unmatched junction nucleotides: 7. Germline V CDR1 and CDR2: MNHEY, SMNVEV (reference sequence). There are 14 residues in the CDR3. The CDR3: CASRPDRGRPEAFF. Written as DNA, the CDR3 is TGTGCCAGCAGGCCCGACAGGGGGCGGCCTGAAGCTTTCTTT.

Written as DNA, the CDR3 is TGTGCCAGCAGCCGCGACAGGGGCACCGGGGAGCTGTTTTTT. It translates to CASSRDRGTGELFF. V gene TRBV7-2 combines with J gene TRBJ2-2, with 8 positions matching TRBD1. This CDR3 spans 14 amino acids. The V and J ends lost 5 bases and 4 bases, in that order; junction bases with no gene match: 3. CDR1 is SGHTA, CDR2 FQGNSA, per germline.

The DNA of the CDR3 is TGCAGCGTCTGGGTGACAGGGATACCAGATACGCAGTATTTT. It encodes CSVWVTGIPDTQYF. The rearrangement links TRBV29-1 to TRBJ2-3; TRBD1 matches at 7 bases. Trimming cost V 6 bases and J 4 bases; bases outside gene matches: 10. The CDR3 extends over 14 amino acids. Looked up from germline, CDR1 is SQVTM and CDR2 is ANQGSEA.

The chain combines TRBV4-1 with TRBJ2-2; TRBD2 matches at 7 bases. V shed 0 bases, J shed 0 bases, and the junction held 7 bases outside the gene matches. The germline gives CDR1 MGHRA, CDR2 YSYEKL. This CDR3 comprises 18 residues. DNA of the CDR3: TGCGCCAGCAGCCAAGATTATCGGGGGAGGGCGAACACCGGGGAGCTGTTTTTT. As protein: CASSQDYRGRANTGELFF.

The chain links TRBV6-1 to TRBJ2-2; perhaps TRBD2 as D (5 bases). The CDR3 is made up of 13 amino acids. CDR1 and CDR2 from the germline V gene are MNHNS and SASEGT. V was clipped by 4 bases and J by 5 bases, with 8 bases between them. CDR3 sequence reads: CASSAGGTGELFF. The CDR3 nucleotides read TGTGCCAGCAGTGCGGGCGGGACCGGGGAGCTGTTTTTT.

V usage is TRBV5-1 and J usage is TRBJ2-5; 9 bases agree with TRBD2. Germline CDR1 SGHRS, CDR2 YFSETQ. J lost 1 base, V lost 2 bases, and 3 bases had no gene match. The CDR3 consists of 15 residues. The CDR3 sequence is CASSFTSGSQETQYF. In nucleotides, the CDR3 is TGCGCCAGCAGCTTTACTAGCGGGTCCCAAGAGACCCAGTACTTC.

J is TRBJ2-3 and V is TRBV4-2, with 16 bases lining up with TRBD2. The CDR3 is 21 amino acids. The germline CDR1 and CDR2 sequences are LGHNA and YNFKEQ. V lost 3 bases, J lost 2 bases, and 14 bases stayed unmatched. The CDR3 region has the DNA TGTGCCAGCAGCCACCCGGCTTCCGGGACTAGCGGGAGGGGGTTCACAGATACGCAGTATTTT. It translates to CASSHPASGTSGRGFTDTQYF.

This chain links TRBV5-1 with TRBJ2-1, with TRBD1 identical over 8 bases. The CDR3 totals 15 residues. V was pared by 0 bases and J by 9 bases, with 8 bases of the junction left unmatched. Germline loops: CDR1 SGHRS, CDR2 YFSETQ. The CDR3 DNA sequence: TGCGCCAGCAGCTTGGACAGGGGGGATACCGGTGAGCAGTTCTTC. Residues: CASSLDRGDTGEQFF.

The rearrangement joins TRBV18 to TRBJ2-1, with TRBD2 identical over 14 bases. CDR1 is KGHSH, CDR2 LQKENI, per germline. CDR3 length: 15 amino acids. Unmatched junction bases numbered 3, after V lost 3 bases and J lost 8 bases. Here the CDR3 DNA reads TGTGCCAGCTCACCGACTAGCGGGAGGGGCGATGAGCAGTTCTTC. Translation gives CASSPTSGRGDEQFF.

The chain links TRBV21-1 to TRBJ2-3; the table names TRBD2, a call not compared with the DNA. TRBV21-1 is labeled a pseudogene. The CDR3 is 16 residues long. CDR3 sequence: CASSKALGGGGDTQYF. CDR3 DNA: TGTGCCAGCAGCAAAGCGCTGGGGGGCGGGGGAGATACGCAGTATTTT.

The CDR3 reads CASSLWYAGGDYYGYTF. The DNA for the CDR3 is TGTGCCAGCAGCTTATGGTACGCAGGGGGCGACTACTATGGCTACACCTTC. The rearrangement links TRBV5-6 to TRBJ1-2, with TRBD1 matching 8 bases. Germline V gene lookup returns CDR1 SGHDT and CDR2 YYEEEE. V gave up 2 bases and J gave up 3 bases; unmatched junction bases: 12. The CDR3 contains 17 residues.

This rearrangement joins TRBV9 to TRBJ2-5; 8 bases fit TRBD2. CDR1 and CDR2 (germline): SGDLS, YYNGEE. J gave up 2 bases and V 1 base, and 7 bases lay outside the gene matches. This CDR3 contains 16 residues. The CDR3 region is CASSVSGSGRQETQYF. In DNA, the CDR3 is TGTGCCAGCAGCGTATCCGGCAGCGGGAGACAAGAGACCCAGTACTTC.